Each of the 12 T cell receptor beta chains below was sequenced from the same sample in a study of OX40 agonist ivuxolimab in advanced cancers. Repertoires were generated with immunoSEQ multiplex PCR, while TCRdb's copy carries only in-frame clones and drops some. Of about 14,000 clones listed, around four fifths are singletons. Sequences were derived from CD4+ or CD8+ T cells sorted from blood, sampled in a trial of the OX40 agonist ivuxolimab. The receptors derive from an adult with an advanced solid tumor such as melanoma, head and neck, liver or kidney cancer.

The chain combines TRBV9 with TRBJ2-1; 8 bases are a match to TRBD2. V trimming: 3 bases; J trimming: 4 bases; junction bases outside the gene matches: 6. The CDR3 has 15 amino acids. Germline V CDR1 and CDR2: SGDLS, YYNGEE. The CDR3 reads CASSGSGKKYNEQFF. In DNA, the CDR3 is TGTGCCAGCAGCGGTAGCGGGAAAAAATACAATGAGCAGTTCTTC.

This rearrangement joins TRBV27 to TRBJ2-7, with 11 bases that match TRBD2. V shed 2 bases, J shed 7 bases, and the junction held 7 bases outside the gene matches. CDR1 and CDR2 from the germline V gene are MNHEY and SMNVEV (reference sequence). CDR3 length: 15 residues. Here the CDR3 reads CASSLITSGGGEQYF. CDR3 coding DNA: TGTGCCAGCAGTTTAATTACTAGCGGGGGAGGAGAGCAGTACTTC.

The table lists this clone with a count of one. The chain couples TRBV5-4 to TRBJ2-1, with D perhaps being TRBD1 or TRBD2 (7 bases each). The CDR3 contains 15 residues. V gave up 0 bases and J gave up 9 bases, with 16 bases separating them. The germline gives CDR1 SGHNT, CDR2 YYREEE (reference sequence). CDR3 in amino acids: CASSLELAKGAEQFF. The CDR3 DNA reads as TGTGCCAGCAGCTTGGAACTAGCGAAGGGGGCTGAGCAGTTCTTC.

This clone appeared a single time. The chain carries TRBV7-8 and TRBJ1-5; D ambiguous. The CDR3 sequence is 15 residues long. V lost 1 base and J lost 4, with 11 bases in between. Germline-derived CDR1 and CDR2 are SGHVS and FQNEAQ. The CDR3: CASSLGSGLNQPQHF. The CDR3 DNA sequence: TGTGCCAGCAGCTTAGGGTCTGGGCTGAATCAGCCCCAGCATTTT.

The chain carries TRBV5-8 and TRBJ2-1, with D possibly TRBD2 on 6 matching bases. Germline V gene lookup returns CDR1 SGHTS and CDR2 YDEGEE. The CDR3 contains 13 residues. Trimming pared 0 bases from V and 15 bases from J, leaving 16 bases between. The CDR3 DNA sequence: TGTGCCAGCAGCTTGGGAGGGCGGGAATCGCGGTTCTTC. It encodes CASSLGGRESRFF. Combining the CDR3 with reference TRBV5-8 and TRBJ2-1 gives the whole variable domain EAGVTQSPTHLIKTRGQQATLRCSPISGHTSVYWYQQALGLGLQFLLWYDEGEERNRGNFPPRFSGRQFPNYSSELNVNALELEDSALYLCASSLGGRESRFFGPGTRLTVL.

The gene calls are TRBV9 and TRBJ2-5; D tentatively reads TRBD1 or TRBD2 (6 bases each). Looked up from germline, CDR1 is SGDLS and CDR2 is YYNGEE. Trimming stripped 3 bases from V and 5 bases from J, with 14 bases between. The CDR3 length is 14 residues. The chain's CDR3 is CASSASQGRETQYF. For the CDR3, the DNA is TGTGCCAGCAGCGCTTCTCAGGGGAGGGAGACCCAGTACTTC.

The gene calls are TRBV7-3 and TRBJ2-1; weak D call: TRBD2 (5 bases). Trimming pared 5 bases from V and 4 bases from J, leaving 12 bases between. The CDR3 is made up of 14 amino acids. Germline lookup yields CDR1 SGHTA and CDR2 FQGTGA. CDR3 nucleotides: TGTGCCAGCAGCCCAGGACGGGGTTACAATGAGCAGTTCTTC. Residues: CASSPGRGYNEQFF. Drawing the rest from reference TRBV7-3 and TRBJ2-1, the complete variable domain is GAGVSQTPSNKVTEKGKYVELRCDPISGHTALYWYRQSLGQGPEFLIYFQGTGAADDSGLPNDRFFAVRPEGSVSTLKIQRTERGDSAVYLCASSPGRGYNEQFFGPGTRLTVL.

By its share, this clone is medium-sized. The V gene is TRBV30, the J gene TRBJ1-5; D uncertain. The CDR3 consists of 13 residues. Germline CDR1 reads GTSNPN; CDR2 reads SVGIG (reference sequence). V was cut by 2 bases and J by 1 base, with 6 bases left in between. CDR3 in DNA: TGTGCCTGGAGTTTGATGAGCAATCAGCCCCAGCATTTT. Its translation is CAWSLMSNQPQHF.

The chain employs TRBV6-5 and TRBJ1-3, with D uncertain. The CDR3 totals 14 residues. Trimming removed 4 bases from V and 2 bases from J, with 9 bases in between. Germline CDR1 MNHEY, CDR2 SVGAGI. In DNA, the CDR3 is TGTGCCAGCAGTTCCGGGATTACTGGAAACACCATATATTTT. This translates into CASSSGITGNTIYF.

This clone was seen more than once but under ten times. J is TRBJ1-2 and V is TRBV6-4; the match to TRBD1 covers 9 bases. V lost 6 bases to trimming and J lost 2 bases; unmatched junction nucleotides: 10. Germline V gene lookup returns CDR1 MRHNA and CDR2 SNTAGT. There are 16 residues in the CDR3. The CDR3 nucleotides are TGTGCCAGCAGCCCTGTAACTGGGACAGGGAACTATGGCTACACCTTC. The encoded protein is CASSPVTGTGNYGYTF.

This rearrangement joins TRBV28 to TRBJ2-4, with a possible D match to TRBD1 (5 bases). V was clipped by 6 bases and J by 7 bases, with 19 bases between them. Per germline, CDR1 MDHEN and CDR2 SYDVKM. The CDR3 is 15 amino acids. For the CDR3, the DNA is TGTGCCAGCAGCCAGGCGACAGCTCGCGAGAACATTCAGTACTTC. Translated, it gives CASSQATARENIQYF. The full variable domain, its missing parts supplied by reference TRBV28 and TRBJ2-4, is DVKVTQSSRYLVKRTGEKVFLECVQDMDHENMFWYRQDPGLGLRLIYFSYDVKMKEKGDIPEGYSVSREKKERFSLILESASTNQTSMYLCASSQATARENIQYFGAGTRLSVL.

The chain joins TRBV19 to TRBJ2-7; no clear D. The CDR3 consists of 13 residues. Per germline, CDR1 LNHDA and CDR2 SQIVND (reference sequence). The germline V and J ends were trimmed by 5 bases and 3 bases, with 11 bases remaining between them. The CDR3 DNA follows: TGTGCCAGTAGTGGAGACCTGTTCTACGAGCAGTACTTC. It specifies CASSGDLFYEQYF.